The 31 T cell receptor gamma chains given below trace back to one sample, sequenced in a study of γδ T cells in repeated Plasmodium falciparum infection. Flow sorting of PBMC yielded separate Vgamma9/Vdelta2+ and Vdelta2-negative gammadelta T cell populations for bulk repertoire analysis. TCRdb redid clone calling on the multiplex PCR reads using CATT. The sample consists of 25,000 to 35,000 gamma-chain clones, roughly 1.4% of them appearing once. Sequenced sample: gamma-delta T cells from blood. The receptors were sampled from a pool of human donors (malaria-infected and uninfected, not separated).

Concerning this clone itself: A far more abundant clone sits one base away, making this likely a read error. Different DNA sequences within this sample yield the same CDR3. This chain connects TRGV9 to TRGJP. Matching the DNA to germline supplied the J gene, which TCRdb does not give. Germline lookup yields CDR1 GITISATS and CDR2 ISYDGTV (reference sequence). CDR3 length equals 18 residues. CDR3 region: CALWEKPRGELGKKIKVF. As DNA, the CDR3 is TGTGCCTTGTGGGAGAAACCAAGGGGGGAGTTGGGTAAAAAAATCAAGGTATTT.

This clone was seen many times. The protein given by TCRdb reflects a much larger clone and differs at residue 9 from this DNA's translation, likely from a read error; the protein shown is the DNA's translation. J gene calling gave no result, while the V gene is TRGV9. Germline V gene lookup returns CDR1 GITISATS and CDR2 ISYDGTV (reference sequence). The CDR3 consists of 11 residues. CDR3 nucleotides: TGTGCCTTGTGGGTAGGTTGGTTCAGGATATTT. Translation: CALWVGWFRIF.

This clone was observed a handful of times. With only one base between it and a far larger clone, this is likely a read error. Other DNA sequences in this sample translate to the same CDR3. V and J are TRGV4 and TRGJ1 or TRGJ2. TCRdb offers no J gene call, so here the DNA was matched to germline to obtain one. The CDR3 is 13 residues long. Per germline, CDR1 EGSTGY and CDR2 YDSYTSSV. The CDR3 DNA sequence: TGTGCCACATGGGTACTATATTATTATAAGAAACTCTTT. Its protein product is CATWVLYYYKKLF.

In regard to this clone: Since a far larger clone is one base different, this is likely a read error. The same CDR3 is also encoded by other DNA sequences in this sample. The CDR3 sequence: CALWEVSLELGKKIKVF. The CDR3 DNA sequence: TGTGCCTTGTGGGAGGTAAGCTTAGAGTTGGGCAAAAAAATCAAGGTATTT. This rearrangement joins TRGV9 to TRGJP. The germline gives CDR1 GITISATS, CDR2 ISYDGTV (reference sequence). With 1 base clipped from V and 6 bases from J, the junction kept 6 bases outside the gene matches. This CDR3 has 17 amino acids.

This clone was counted many times. TCRdb assigns this DNA the protein of a much larger clone, which departs from its translation at residue 9; this likely reflects a read error, and the protein shown comes from translating the DNA. This chain connects TRGV3 to TRGJ1 or TRGJ2. Germline V CDR1 and CDR2: VTNTFY, YDVSTARD (reference sequence). V was pared by 0 bases and J by 4 bases, with 9 bases of the junction left unmatched. The CDR3 extends over 15 amino acids. The CDR3 DNA follows: TGTGCCACCTGGGACAGGCGAATCGTCTATTATAAGAAACTCTTT. It translates to CATWDRRIVYYKKLF.

In its sample, this clone was seen a few times. One base separates it from a far larger clone, so it is likely a read error. The identical CDR3 is also encoded by other nucleotide sequences in the sample. The J gene has no call, while the V gene is TRGV9. The length of the CDR3 is 14 residues. The germline V gene encodes CDR1 GITISATS and CDR2 ISYDGTV (reference sequence). CDR3 in DNA: TGTGCTTTGTGGGATTCCACGGGGGGTAAGCGAAAACTCTTT. Translation gives CALWDSTGGKRKLF.

For this clone: A far more abundant clone sits one base away, making this likely a read error. This sample includes further DNA sequences coding for the same CDR3. The chain carries TRGV9 and TRGJP. Matching the DNA to germline supplied the J gene, which TCRdb does not give. CDR1 GITISATS and CDR2 ISYDGTV come from the germline V gene (reference sequence). The CDR3 has 20 residues. CDR3 sequence: CALWEVPTWEKELGKKIKVF. For the CDR3, the DNA is TGTGCCTTGTGGGAGGTCCCAACCTGGGAGAAAGAGTTAGGCAAAAAAATCAAGGTATTT.

This clone was seen repeatedly, ten times or more. TCRdb's protein for this DNA is that of a much larger clone and differs from the translation at residue 7, likely a read error; the protein shown is the DNA translation. J is TRGJP and V is TRGV9. Since TCRdb gives no J gene, matching the DNA to germline was used here to assign it. The V gene end was trimmed by 3 bases and the J gene end by 9 bases; junction bases not matched to a gene: 5. This CDR3 spans 15 amino acids. Germline V CDR1 and CDR2: GITISATS, ISYDGTV (reference sequence). Here the CDR3 reads CALWESGLGKKIKVF. CDR3 DNA: TGTGCCTTGTGGGAGTCAGGGTTGGGCAAAAAAATCAAGGTATTT.

This clone was observed many times. The amino acid sequence in TCRdb belongs to a much larger clone and departs from this DNA's translation at residue 14, likely a sequencing read error; the sequence shown is translated from the DNA. The V call is TRGV9, the J call TRGJP. The CDR3 extends over 16 amino acids. Germline lookup yields CDR1 GITISATS and CDR2 ISYDGTV (reference sequence). CDR3 nucleotides: TGTGCCTTGTGGGAGGTGTTAGAGTTGGGCAAAAAAATCAGGGTATTT. Translating it yields CALWEVLELGKKIRVF.

This clone was counted ten times or more. The TCRdb protein, from a much larger clone, departs from this DNA's translation at residue 6, likely by read error; the protein shown derives from the DNA. The chain employs TRGV9 and TRGJP. With 6 bases clipped from V and 6 bases from J, the junction kept 8 bases outside the gene matches. Germline V gene sequence: CDR1 GITISATS, CDR2 ISYDGTV (reference sequence). This CDR3 has 16 amino acids. CDR3 DNA: TGTGCCTTGTGGCGTGGGGGAGAGTTGGGCAAAAAAATCAAGGTATTT. Its protein is CALWRGGELGKKIKVF.

This clone has a count of ten or more. TCRdb shows a much larger clone's protein in place of this DNA's translation, and the two differ at residue 5, likely through a read error; the protein shown is translated from the DNA. The same CDR3 can be traced to other DNA sequences in this sample. V usage is TRGV9 and J usage is TRGJP. The ends lost 5 bases at V and 6 bases at J; junction bases unmatched: 4. The CDR3 length is 15 residues. Germline V gene lookup returns CDR1 GITISATS and CDR2 ISYDGTV (reference sequence). The CDR3 region is CALWGVELGKKIKVF. Written as DNA, the CDR3 is TGTGCCTTGTGGGGGGTAGAGTTGGGCAAAAAAATCAAGGTATTT.

By its share, this clone is medium-sized (0.01 to 0.1%). This chain uses TRGV9 with TRGJ1 or TRGJ2. Per the germline V gene, CDR1 is GITISATS and CDR2 is ISYDGTV (reference sequence). J was trimmed by 4 bases and V by 6 bases; bases with no gene match: 6. The CDR3 loop spans 12 amino acids. The CDR3 DNA follows: TGTGCCTTGTGGAAACCGTATTATAAGAAACTCTTT. Translated, it gives CALWKPYYKKLF.

About this clone: The protein held in TCRdb is that of a much larger clone and does not match this DNA's translation at residue 3, likely because of a read error; the protein shown is translated from the DNA. The chain carries TRGV8 and TRGJ1 or TRGJ2. As TCRdb names no J gene, one was assigned here on the basis of a DNA match to germline. Germline values: CDR1 VENAVY, CDR2 YDSYNSRV. This CDR3 has 13 amino acids. The CDR3 sequence: CAPWEIYFYKKLF. CDR3 nucleotide sequence: TGTGCCCCCTGGGAAATATACTTCTATAAGAAACTCTTT.

This clone came up a few times. TCRdb attributes to this sequence the protein of a much larger clone, which differs from the DNA translation at residue 6; a read error is likely, and the protein displayed is translated from the DNA. The rearrangement uses TRGV9 and TRGJ1 or TRGJ2. Here the J gene came from matching the DNA to germline, since TCRdb omits it. The germline gives CDR1 GITISATS, CDR2 ISYDGTV (reference sequence). The V and J ends lost 2 bases and 9 bases, in that order; junction bases with no gene match: 10. The CDR3 covers 13 residues. In nucleotides, the CDR3 is TGTGCCTTGTGGGAGGGTAAGGGGGGTAAGAAACTCTTT. Its translation: CALWEGKGGKKLF.

This clone was counted only a few times. TCRdb's protein, taken from a much larger clone, differs from this DNA's translation at residue 9, likely owing to a read error; the protein displayed comes from the DNA. The V gene is TRGV9, the J gene TRGJP. Here the J gene was assigned by germline matching of the DNA, as TCRdb has none. The CDR3 has 18 amino acids. The germline gives CDR1 GITISATS, CDR2 ISYDGTV (reference sequence). The junction had 8 bases not matched to a gene; V was cut back by 0 bases and J by 6 bases. The CDR3: CALWEVLERELGKKIKVF. CDR3 sequence (DNA): TGTGCCTTGTGGGAGGTGCTCGAGCGAGAGTTGGGCAAAAAAATCAAGGTATTT.

The table lists this clone with many counts. The protein that TCRdb holds for this DNA derives from a much larger clone and differs from the translated DNA at residue 10, which likely indicates a read error; the protein shown here is translated from the DNA. The V call is TRGV9, the J call TRGJ1 or TRGJ2. The J gene, left out of TCRdb, was set here by checking the DNA against germline. Per the germline V gene, CDR1 is GITISATS and CDR2 is ISYDGTV (reference sequence). The length of the CDR3 is 13 residues. CDR3 region: CALWEVKGYRKLF. As DNA, the CDR3 is TGTGCCTTGTGGGAGGTGAAAGGTTATAGGAAACTCTTT.

In its sample, this clone was seen a few times. The protein held in TCRdb is that of a much larger clone and does not match this DNA's translation at residue 7, likely because of a read error; the protein shown is translated from the DNA. The chain has TRGV9 and TRGJ1 or TRGJ2. TCRdb does not report a J gene; here it was assigned by matching the DNA to germline references. The CDR3 totals 14 residues. The trim removed 0 bases at V and 3 bases at J, leaving 5 bases unmatched. Per the germline V gene, CDR1 is GITISATS and CDR2 is ISYDGTV (reference sequence). The CDR3 sequence is CALWEVCFYYKKLF. The CDR3 bases are TGTGCCTTGTGGGAGGTGTGTTTTTATTATAAGAAACTCTTT.

This clone showed up many times. TCRdb lists the protein of a much larger clone for this DNA, which differs at residue 8, so this is likely a read error; the protein given here is translated from the DNA itself. V and J are TRGV9 and TRGJP. The CDR3 totals 14 residues. Germline assignment: CDR1 GITISATS and CDR2 ISYDGTV (reference sequence). The DNA for the CDR3 is TGTGCCTTGTGGGAGGTGTTGGCCAAAAAAATCAAGGTATTT. Residues: CALWEVLAKKIKVF.

This clone occurred many times. The protein held in TCRdb is that of a much larger clone and does not match this DNA's translation at residue 3, likely because of a read error; the protein shown is translated from the DNA. The chain recombines TRGV2 with TRGJ1 or TRGJ2. The CDR3 has 13 amino acids. Germline V gene sequence: CDR1 EGSNGY, CDR2 YDSYNSKV. CDR3 in amino acids: CAPWDGPGYKKLF. The CDR3 nucleotides are TGTGCCCCCTGGGACGGGCCTGGTTATAAGAAACTCTTT.

Ten or more counts support this clone. The translation of this DNA and the TCRdb protein of a much larger clone differ at residue 11, probably owing to a read error; the protein shown here is translated from the DNA. The chain couples TRGV3 to TRGJ1 or TRGJ2. Germline V CDR1 and CDR2: VTNTFY, YDVSTARD (reference sequence). This CDR3 spans 14 amino acids. The CDR3 loop is CATWDSPGGYRKLF. DNA of the CDR3: TGTGCCACCTGGGACAGTCCGGGGGGTTATAGGAAACTCTTT.

With regard to this clone: TCRdb records a much larger clone's protein for this DNA, with a difference at residue 6 that likely arises from a read error; the protein given is the translation of the DNA. The chain combines TRGV9 with TRGJ1 or TRGJ2. The J gene was not available in TCRdb and was assigned here by matching the DNA to germline segments. The J segment lost 9 bases and the V segment lost 5 bases, leaving 7 bases of the junction unmatched. The CDR3 is 11 amino acids. Germline V CDR1 and CDR2: GITISATS, ISYDGTV (reference sequence). CDR3 protein: CALWGVIKKLF. The CDR3 DNA sequence: TGTGCCTTGTGGGGGGTAATTAAGAAACTCTTT.

This clone was counted at least ten times. The chain recombines TRGV9 with TRGJP. This CDR3 spans 16 amino acids. Germline V lookup: CDR1 GITISATS, CDR2 ISYDGTV (reference sequence). V lost 3 bases, J lost 16 bases, and 15 bases stayed unmatched. CDR3 in DNA: TGTGCCTTGTGGGAGTTACAAGAGTTGGAAAAAAAAATCAAGGTATTT. Translation: CALWELQELEKKIKVF.

This clone appeared many times. The protein in TCRdb stems from a much larger clone and differs at residue 4 from this DNA's translation, likely a read error; here the protein is translated from the DNA. The chain recombines TRGV9 with TRGJ1 or TRGJ2. Per germline, CDR1 GITISATS and CDR2 ISYDGTV (reference sequence). The CDR3 runs 12 residues. CDR3 in DNA: TGTGCCTTGTTGGAGGCGGGGTATAAGAAACTCTTT. Protein: CALLEAGYKKLF.

This clone has ten or more counts. This DNA's translation and the protein TCRdb lists, from a much larger clone, do not match at residue 10, likely due to a read error; the protein shown is translated from the DNA. The J gene is TRGJ1 or TRGJ2, the V gene TRGV2. The J gene, left out of TCRdb, was set here by checking the DNA against germline. The CDR3 extends over 14 amino acids. The germline V gene encodes CDR1 EGSNGY and CDR2 YDSYNSKV. Trimming at V came to 0 bases and at J to 11 bases, leaving 13 bases not matched to a gene. The chain's CDR3 is CATWDGPQHQEKLF. In DNA, the CDR3 is TGTGCCACCTGGGACGGGCCTCAACATCAGGAGAAACTCTTT.

This clone has a count of ten or more. A single base is all that separates this from a far larger clone, so a read error is likely. Other DNA sequences in this specimen translate into the identical CDR3. The chain joins TRGV9 to TRGJP. From germline, CDR1 is GITISATS and CDR2 ISYDGTV (reference sequence). The CDR3 runs to 15 residues. CDR3 DNA: TGTGCCTTGTGGGAGTCAGAGTTGGGCAAAAAAATCAAAGTATTT. Residues: CALWESELGKKIKVF.

This clone appeared once. The J gene is TRGJ1 or TRGJ2, the V gene TRGV2. The J gene, absent from TCRdb, was called here by matching the DNA to germline. V gave up 0 bases and J gave up 8 bases; unmatched junction bases: 10. The CDR3 has 14 residues. The V gene's germline CDR1 is EGSNGY and CDR2 YDSYNSKV. The CDR3 spells CATWDGFGTDKKLF. The CDR3 DNA sequence: TGTGCCACCTGGGACGGGTTTGGAACCGATAAGAAACTCTTT.

A few counts support this clone. Since a far larger clone is one base different, this is likely a read error. This sample also contains other DNA sequences that code for the same CDR3. The rearrangement links TRGV9 to TRGJ1 or TRGJ2. TCRdb does not report a J gene; here it was assigned by matching the DNA to germline references. The CDR3 is made up of 13 amino acids. Germline V gene lookup returns CDR1 GITISATS and CDR2 ISYDGTV (reference sequence). Trimming at V came to 3 bases and at J to 8 bases, leaving 10 bases not matched to a gene. The CDR3 region is CALWEPIGNKKLF. CDR3 in DNA: TGTGCCTTGTGGGAGCCTATCGGAAATAAGAAACTCTTT.

This clone has a count of ten or more. A far larger clone lies a single base away; this is likely a read error. Other DNA sequences in the sample encode the same CDR3. The gene calls are TRGV9 and TRGJP2. This CDR3 contains 14 residues. V gave up 6 bases and J gave up 5 bases; unmatched junction bases: 9. In germline, CDR1 is GITISATS, CDR2 ISYDGTV (reference sequence). In DNA form, the CDR3 reads TGTGCCTTGTGGACCCACAGCAGTGATTGGATCAAGACGTTT. Amino acid sequence: CALWTHSSDWIKTF.

In its sample, this clone was seen many times. This likely stems from a read error, as it lies one base from a far larger clone. This sample also contains other DNA sequences that code for the same CDR3. J gene calling gave no result, while the V gene is TRGV9. CDR1 GITISATS and CDR2 ISYDGTV come from the germline V gene (reference sequence). The CDR3 loop spans 12 amino acids. CDR3 coding DNA: TGTGCCTTGTGGGAGGTTTATTATAAGAAGCTCTTT. Translating gives CALWEVYYKKLF.

This clone was observed a handful of times. For this DNA, TCRdb reports the protein of a much larger clone, which diverges at residue 10, most likely from a read error; the protein presented here is translated directly from the DNA. The V gene call reads TRGV9; no J gene was called. Germline CDR1 reads GITISATS; CDR2 reads ISYDGTV (reference sequence). The CDR3 loop spans 12 amino acids. CDR3 DNA sequence: TGTGCCTTGTGGGAGCCCCGAGTGAAGAACCTCTTT. As protein: CALWEPRVKNLF.

Only a few counts were recorded for this clone. The TCRdb protein comes from a much larger clone and disagrees with this DNA's translation at residue 9, likely due to a read error; the protein given here is derived from the DNA. The rearrangement joins TRGV9 to TRGJ1 or TRGJ2. Matching the DNA to germline supplied the J gene, which TCRdb does not give. With V trimmed by 0 bases and J by 6 bases, 14 bases remained unmatched. CDR3 length: 16 residues. The V gene's germline CDR1 is GITISATS and CDR2 ISYDGTV (reference sequence). The DNA for the CDR3 is TGTGCCTTGTGGGAGGTGCAGGCCTTCCTTATTTATAAGAAACTCTTT. It yields the protein CALWEVQAFLIYKKLF.